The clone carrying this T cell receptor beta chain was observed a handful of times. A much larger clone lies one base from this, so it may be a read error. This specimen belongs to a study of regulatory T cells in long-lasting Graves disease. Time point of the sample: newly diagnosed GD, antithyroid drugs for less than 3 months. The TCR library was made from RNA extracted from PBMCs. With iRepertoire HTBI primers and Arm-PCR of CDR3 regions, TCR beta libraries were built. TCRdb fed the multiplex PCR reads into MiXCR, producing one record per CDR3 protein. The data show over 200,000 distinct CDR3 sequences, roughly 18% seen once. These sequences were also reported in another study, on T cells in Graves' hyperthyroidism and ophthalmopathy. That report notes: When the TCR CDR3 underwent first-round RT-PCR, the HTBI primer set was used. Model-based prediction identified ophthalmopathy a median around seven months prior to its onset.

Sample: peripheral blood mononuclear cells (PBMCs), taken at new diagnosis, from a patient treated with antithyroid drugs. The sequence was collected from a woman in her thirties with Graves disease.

CDR3: CASSLRGDGGALF. In DNA, the CDR3 is TGTGCCAGCAGCTTAAGAGGCGACGGGGGAGCTCTCTTT. The chain recombines TRBV7-9 with TRBJ1-1, with D possibly being TRBD1 (5 bases). This CDR3 region has 13 residues. Germline CDR1 is SEHNR and CDR2 is FQNEAQ (reference sequence).